The present T cell receptor (beta chain) was sequenced within a study of control samples from healthy donors and cancer patients. This clone was detected a few times. TCRdb's table, derived via immunoSEQ multiplex PCR, lists solely in-frame clones and lacks some. The sample carries approximately 70,000 clones, nearly 85% recorded once. This sequence was found in a man aged 60 to 69 in good health. Sequenced sample: blood.

The CDR3: CASSQKSTPGLGSYNEQFF. The CDR3 coding sequence is TGTGCCAGCAGCCAAAAATCCACCCCGGGACTGGGGAGCTACAATGAGCAGTTCTTC. This chain connects TRBV3-1 (or the pseudogene TRBV3-2) to TRBJ2-1; tentatively, D is TRBD2 (6 bases). Germline V gene lookup returns CDR1 LGHDT and CDR2 YNNKEL (reference sequence). V was trimmed by 2 bases and J by 3 bases, leaving 23 bases between them. The CDR3 totals 19 residues.